Listed below are T cell receptor beta chains from one sample, sequenced in a study of OX40 agonist ivuxolimab in advanced cancers. Clones were sequenced by immunoSEQ multiplex PCR, and TCRdb holds only the in-frame ones, with some missing. The table includes fewer than 15,000 clones, approximately 80% detected once. This specimen was CD4+ or CD8+ T cells sorted from blood, taken in a trial of the OX40 agonist ivuxolimab. The receptors were gathered from an adult with an advanced solid tumor such as melanoma, head and neck, liver or kidney cancer. Each CDR3 is given with its conserved first and last residue. A D gene is named only where the DNA matches it firmly. Not every row has a clone size; where given, it reads once, few, many or a size class.

NA,15,TRBJ1-5,NA,TRBV7-8,TGTGCCAGCAGCGAAACGGACACCAACAATCAGCCCCAGCATTTT,CASSETDTNNQPQHF
NA,14,TRBJ1-2,NA,TRBV10-3,TGTGCCATCAGTGAGGGACAACAGAACTATGGCTACACCTTC,CAISEGQQNYGYTF
medium-sized,17,TRBJ2-6,TRBD1,TRBV2,TGTGCCAGCAGTGACCTGGGACAGCTCTCTGGGGCCAACGTCCTGACTTTC,CASSDLGQLSGANVLTF
NA,14,TRBJ2-2,NA,TRBV11-2,TGTGCCAGCAGCTTAGGGTCGTACGCCGGGGAGCTGTTTTTT,CASSLGSYAGELFF
few,18,TRBJ2-3,TRBD2,TRBV5-5,TGTGCCAGCAGCCCTGATACTAGCGGGAGGGCCCCGCCAGATACGCAGTATTTT,CASSPDTSGRAPPDTQYF
NA,15,TRBJ2-1,TRBD2,TRBV19,TGTGCCAGTAGTATAACAGCGGGGGGCTACAATGAGCAGTTCTTC,CASSITAGGYNEQFF
NA,11,TRBJ1-1,NA,TRBV5-1,TGCGCCAGCAGCTTGGGGGCTGAAGCTTTCTTT,CASSLGAEAFF
NA,15,TRBJ2-2,NA,TRBV7-8,TGTGCCAGCAGCTTAGATGGGGGATCCACCGGGGAGCTGTTTTTT,CASSLDGGSTGELFF
once,16,TRBJ2-3,TRBD2,TRBV11-3,TGTGCCAGCAGCTTCCCAGCGGGAGGGGGCACAGATACGCAGTATTTT,CASSFPAGGGTDTQYF
NA,12,TRBJ2-3,NA,TRBV10-1,TGCGCCAGCAGTGAAGGTCTACATACGCAGTATTTT,CASSEGLHTQYF
NA,17,TRBJ2-3,TRBD2,TRBV27,TGTGCCAGCAGTCCGGGGACTAGCGGGAGTTCCCCGGATACGCAGTATTTT,CASSPGTSGSSPDTQYF
NA,15,TRBJ1-3,TRBD1,TRBV11-3,TGTGCCAGCAGCATAGGGGACAGCTCTGGAAACACCATATATTTT,CASSIGDSSGNTIYF
NA,14,TRBJ1-1,NA,TRBV13,TGTGCCAGCAGCCTTGGACGGGGGAACACTGAAGCTTTCTTT,CASSLGRGNTEAFF
NA,14,TRBJ2-7,TRBD2,TRBV7-2,TGTGCCAGCAGATTAAGAAACGGGTGGGGACTAGTCGCATTC,CASRLRNGWGLVAF
once,15,TRBJ2-2,NA,TRBV5-1,TGCGCCAGCAGCTTGTACAGGGAGGTTACCGGGGAGCTGTTTTTT,CASSLYREVTGELFF
NA,16,TRBJ2-7,TRBD1,TRBV6-5,TGTGCCAGCAGTTATGCCCGATTAGGGGGCGCCTACGAGCAGTACTTC,CASSYARLGGAYEQYF
NA,15,TRBJ2-7,TRBD1,TRBV7-6,TGTGCCAGCAGCTTAGGCGGGACAGGGGGAGTCGAGCAGTACTTC,CASSLGGTGGVEQYF
NA,16,TRBJ2-5,TRBD2,TRBV6-1,TGTGCCAGCAGTGAAGAGCTAGCGGGAGGACAAGAGACCCAGTACTTC,CASSEELAGGQETQYF
medium-sized,15,TRBJ1-1,TRBD1,TRBV9,TGTGCCAGCAGCACGAATCACAGGGGGAACACTGAAGCTTTCTTT,CASSTNHRGNTEAFF
NA,14,TRBJ2-7,NA,TRBV5-4,TGTGCCAGCAGCTTTATATTGGGGAATGACGAGCAGTACTTC,CASSFILGNDEQYF
medium-sized,15,TRBJ1-5,NA,TRBV5-5,TGTGCCAGCAGCATAGAGGGGATAAGCAATCAGCCCCAGCATTTT,CASSIEGISNQPQHF
NA,12,TRBJ1-2,NA,TRBV28,TGTGCCAGCAATGGGGAGAACTATGGCTACACCTTC,CASNGENYGYTF